The 26 T cell receptor beta chains reported below all come from one sample, sequenced in a study of CD8 T cells in Susac syndrome. The RNA, about 0.5 to 1 ug, was put through reverse transcription using random hexamers. In TCRdb, the immunoSEQ multiplex PCR reads were re-called with MiXCR into one record per CDR3 protein. The sample contains 200,000 or so distinct CDR3 sequences, about 96% of which appear only once. The sample comprised CD4+ T cells from PBMCs. The source is a human donor with multiple sclerosis.

The chain uses TRBV6-6 and TRBJ2-1, with D perhaps TRBD1 or TRBD2 (6 bases each). The CDR3 length is 13 residues. Germline loops: CDR1 MNHNY, CDR2 SVGAGI (reference sequence). Trimming pared 5 bases from V and 8 bases from J, leaving 13 bases between. CDR3 coding DNA: TGTGCCAGCAGTGGCCCCGGGGGCCATGAGCAGTTCTTC. It codes for CASSGPGGHEQFF.

The V gene is TRBV20-1, the J gene TRBJ2-5, with 8 nucleotides matching TRBD2. This CDR3 comprises 14 residues. The germline V gene encodes CDR1 DFQATT and CDR2 SNEGSKA (reference sequence). After removal of 0 bases from V and 3 bases from J, the junction contained 3 bases not matched to a gene. DNA for the CDR3: TGCAGTGCTAGAGATAGCGGGATTGAAGAGACCCAGTACTTC. Protein sequence: CSARDSGIEETQYF.

CDR3: CASSQGARIQPQHF. Here the CDR3 DNA reads TGTGCCAGCAGCCAGGGGGCGAGGATTCAGCCCCAGCATTTT. The chain links TRBV3-1 to TRBJ1-5; the D gene is possibly TRBD1 (6 bases). The V and J ends lost 3 bases and 6 bases respectively, with 12 bases between them. The germline gives CDR1 LGHDT, CDR2 YNNKEL (reference sequence). CDR3 size: 14 residues.

The CDR3, as DNA: TGCAGTGCTAGTCTTATAGGGGAGCAGTACTTC. This gives the protein CSASLIGEQYF. The V gene is TRBV20-1, the J gene TRBJ2-7; no clear D. V was shortened by 3 bases and J by 7 bases, with 10 bases between the two germline ends. The CDR3 covers 11 residues. CDR1 and CDR2 (germline): DFQATT, SNEGSKA (reference sequence).

The V gene is TRBV11-2, the J gene TRBJ2-7; D not certain. V was clipped by 5 bases and J by 0 bases, with 8 bases between them. The CDR3 has 13 amino acids. Germline loops: CDR1 SGHAT, CDR2 FQNNGV. The CDR3 loop is CASSHPISYEQYF. In DNA, the CDR3 is TGTGCCAGCAGCCACCCGATCTCCTACGAGCAGTACTTC.

The chain recombines TRBV20-1 with TRBJ2-7; tentatively, D is TRBD1 (5 bases). Germline V gene data show CDR1 as DFQATT and CDR2 as SNEGSKA (reference sequence). Trimming stripped 6 bases from V and 6 bases from J, with 24 bases between. The length of the CDR3 is 15 residues. The CDR3 coding sequence is TGCAGTGCCACCCCCCAGGGAAGAATCACAAGCGAGCAGTACTTC. Translated, it gives CSATPQGRITSEQYF.

This chain joins TRBV5-4 and TRBJ2-7; D ambiguous. This CDR3 region has 15 residues. Germline values: CDR1 SGHNT, CDR2 YYREEE (reference sequence). V shed 0 bases and J shed 2 bases, with 12 bases lying between them. CDR3 sequence: CASSLAGPLAYEQYF. The CDR3 region has the DNA TGTGCCAGCAGCTTGGCCGGGCCTTTAGCCTACGAGCAGTACTTC.

The rearrangement uses TRBV3-1 and TRBJ2-5; tentative D call: TRBD1 (6 bases). Germline CDR1 reads LGHDT; CDR2 reads YNNKEL (reference sequence). The V end lost 2 bases, the J end lost 7 bases, and 20 bases lay between the germline ends. The CDR3 covers 16 residues. The CDR3 nucleotides are TGTGCCAGCAGCCAAATCTCCGGGACACCCTACGGGACCCAGTACTTC. The encoded protein is CASSQISGTPYGTQYF.

This chain joins TRBV4-1 and TRBJ2-7; 8 bases agree with TRBD1. The germline V gene has CDR1 MGHRA and CDR2 YSYEKL. Unmatched junction bases numbered 9, after V lost 3 bases and J lost 2 bases. The CDR3 totals 16 residues. In nucleotides, the CDR3 is TGCGCCAGCAGCCACCCGGACAGGGTTTTGACCTACGAGCAGTACTTC. Protein: CASSHPDRVLTYEQYF.

V usage is TRBV5-4 and J usage is TRBJ1-2, with 7 bases aligning to TRBD1. The V gene end was trimmed by 3 bases and the J gene end by 3 bases; junction bases not matched to a gene: 2. Looked up from germline, CDR1 is SGHNT and CDR2 is YYREEE (reference sequence). This CDR3 region has 13 residues. The chain's CDR3 is CASSWDRDYGYTF. CDR3 nucleotides: TGTGCCAGCAGCTGGGACAGAGACTATGGCTACACCTTC.

The gene calls are TRBV7-2 and TRBJ2-1; 7 bases match TRBD1. Germline CDR1 SGHTA, CDR2 FQGNSA. The CDR3 runs to 15 residues. With 2 bases clipped from V and 6 bases from J, the junction kept 7 bases outside the gene matches. The CDR3 sequence: CASSLPWTGGNEQFF. The CDR3 DNA follows: TGTGCCAGCAGCTTACCGTGGACAGGTGGCAATGAGCAGTTCTTC.

CDR3 residues: CASSSPGQGADGYTF. As DNA, the CDR3 is TGTGCCAGCAGCTCGCCTGGACAGGGGGCCGATGGCTACACCTTC. The chain uses TRBV11-2 and TRBJ1-2; 11 positions match TRBD1. The CDR3 contains 15 residues. In germline, CDR1 is SGHAT, CDR2 FQNNGV. V shed 4 bases and J 6 bases; nucleotides not matched to a gene: 7.

The chain uses TRBV27 and TRBJ1-2; a weak D match, TRBD1 (6 bases). The germline V gene has CDR1 MNHEY and CDR2 SMNVEV (reference sequence). This CDR3 has 14 residues. V dropped 5 bases and J dropped 6 bases, with 16 bases sitting between them. The CDR3 DNA sequence: TGTGCCAGCAGTAAACAGGGTTTTGTCGATGGCTACACCTTC. Its protein product is CASSKQGFVDGYTF.

The chain has TRBV5-6 and TRBJ2-5; D gene uncertain. From germline, CDR1 is SGHDT and CDR2 YYEEEE. V was clipped by 2 bases and J by 2 bases, with 7 bases between them. This CDR3 contains 13 residues. The CDR3 reads CASSFGRQETQYF. The DNA of the CDR3 is TGTGCCAGCAGCTTCGGTCGACAAGAGACCCAGTACTTC.

This chain links TRBV3-1 with TRBJ1-1, with TRBD1 identical over 9 bases. The CDR3 runs to 14 residues. The germline V gene encodes CDR1 LGHDT and CDR2 YNNKEL (reference sequence). V shed 4 bases, J shed 5 bases, and the junction held 5 bases outside the gene matches. For the CDR3, the DNA is TGTGCCAGCAGCCTTGGGACAGGGTGGACTGAAGCTTTCTTT. As protein: CASSLGTGWTEAFF. The full variable domain, completed using reference TRBV3-1 and TRBJ1-1, is DTAVSQTPKYLVTQMGNDKSIKCEQNLGHDTMYWYKQDSKKFLKIMFSYNNKELIINETVPNRFSPKSPDKAHLNLHINSLELGDSAVYFCASSLGTGWTEAFFGQGTRLTVV.

The chain has TRBV6-5 and TRBJ1-1; a weak D match, TRBD1 (5 bases). This CDR3 comprises 14 residues. The germline V gene has CDR1 MNHEY and CDR2 SVGAGI. V was trimmed by 8 bases and J by 3 bases, leaving 16 bases between them. The CDR3 DNA is TGTGCCAGCGGGATCCAGGGTAAGGACACTGAAGCTTTCTTT. As protein: CASGIQGKDTEAFF.

This chain joins TRBV29-1 and TRBJ2-7; possibly TRBD1 for D (6 bases). In germline, CDR1 is SQVTM, CDR2 ANQGSEA. Trimming shortened V by 4 bases and J by 5 bases, and 15 bases separated the two germline ends. The CDR3 is 13 amino acids. This chain's CDR3 is CSVGLDGGHEQYF. As DNA, the CDR3 is TGCAGCGTTGGGTTGGATGGGGGCCACGAGCAGTACTTC.

The chain has TRBV4-1 and TRBJ2-7; 14 bases line up with TRBD2. Germline V gene lookup returns CDR1 MGHRA and CDR2 YSYEKL. With V trimmed by 4 bases and J by 5 bases, 10 bases remained unmatched. The length of the CDR3 is 17 residues. The CDR3 DNA sequence: TGCGCCAGCAGCCGAGGGAGGACTAGCGGGAGGTTCCACGAGCAGTACTTC. Translation: CASSRGRTSGRFHEQYF.

The chain combines TRBV6-5 with TRBJ2-1; no clear D gene. This CDR3 is 12 amino acids long. V was shortened by 6 bases and J by 10 bases, with 13 bases between the two germline ends. CDR1 is MNHEY, CDR2 SVGAGI, per germline. CDR3 DNA sequence: TGTGCCAGCAGCCTTAGTAAAGGGGAGCAGTTCTTC. Its translation: CASSLSKGEQFF.

The chain links TRBV7-3 to TRBJ2-1, with 9 bases aligning to TRBD2. In germline, CDR1 is SGHTA, CDR2 FQGTGA. The CDR3 spans 15 residues. V lost 5 bases and J lost 6; bases outside the gene matches: 8. CDR3 residues: CASSMPGTSLNEQFF. The CDR3 DNA reads as TGTGCCAGCAGCATGCCCGGGACTAGCCTCAATGAGCAGTTCTTC.

The rearrangement joins TRBV3-1 to TRBJ1-6; TRBD1 might be the D (6 bases). Germline lookup yields CDR1 LGHDT and CDR2 YNNKEL (reference sequence). Trimming shortened V by 4 bases and J by 7 bases, and 17 bases separated the two germline ends. CDR3 size: 16 residues. The CDR3 region has the DNA TGTGCCAGCAGCCTCCAGGGGCAGAGCGCCAATTCACCCCTCCACTTT. It specifies CASSLQGQSANSPLHF.

This clonotype was seen only a few times. The chain joins TRBV6-1 to TRBJ1-1; a weak D match, TRBD1 (6 bases). Germline V gene data show CDR1 as MNHNS and CDR2 as SASEGT. This CDR3 has 13 residues. V shed 6 bases and J shed 5 bases, with 13 bases lying between them. This chain's CDR3 is CASSQGRVTEAFF. The CDR3 nucleotides read TGTGCCAGCAGCCAGGGGAGAGTGACTGAAGCTTTCTTT.

The V gene is TRBV6-6, the J gene TRBJ2-7; D remains ambiguous. Germline CDR1 reads MNHNY; CDR2 reads SVGAGI (reference sequence). V was trimmed by 8 bases and J by 6 bases, leaving 14 bases between them. The CDR3 consists of 12 residues. This CDR3 reads CASGGKASEQYF. The CDR3 DNA is TGTGCCAGCGGTGGCAAGGCGTCCGAGCAGTACTTC.

The V and J genes are TRBV7-9 and TRBJ2-7; D not certain. The CDR3 sequence is 12 residues long. V lost 7 bases, J lost 2 bases, and 9 bases lay in between. Germline loops: CDR1 SEHNR, CDR2 FQNEAQ (reference sequence). The CDR3 protein is CASTQTTYEQYF. CDR3 nucleotide sequence: TGTGCCAGCACGCAGACCACCTACGAGCAGTACTTC.

The genes are TRBV4-1 and TRBJ2-1; D uncertain. From germline, CDR1 is MGHRA and CDR2 YSYEKL. The CDR3 has 17 residues. Trimming stripped 2 bases from V and 0 bases from J, with 14 bases between. This CDR3 is CASSQSKPPSSYNEQFF. Here the CDR3 DNA reads TGCGCCAGCAGCCAATCCAAGCCCCCGAGCTCCTACAATGAGCAGTTCTTC.

This clonotype was detected a few times. At one end the junction does not follow the germline gene, possibly because of a read error. CDR3 region: CASSLSGSYEQYF. For the CDR3, the DNA is TGTGCCAGCAGTTTAAGCGGGAGCTACGAGCAGTACTTC. The chain is built from TRBV23-1 and TRBJ2-7; 8 nucleotides align to TRBD2. TRBV23-1 is an ORF, with its function uncertain. CDR3 length equals 13 residues.